Shown below are 17 T cell receptor beta chains from a single sample sequenced in a study of T-cell reconstitution after alpha-beta-depleted transplantation in children. As it was prepared, the TCRbeta library received unique molecular identifiers. Each CDR3 protein gets one entry after TCRdb re-called the PCR reads with MiXCR. The sample has 600,000 to 700,000 distinct CDR3 sequences, less than 15% seen once. The sequenced sample was PBMCs, obtained before TCRalphabeta/CD19-depleted stem cell transplant. The receptors originated from a girl aged 2 to 10 with congenital amegakaryocytic thrombocytopenia, due to receive a stem cell transplant.

Only a few counts were recorded for this clonotype. This sequence joins TRBV5-1 and TRBJ2-3; 8 bases agree with TRBD2. Germline CDR1 and CDR2: SGHRS and YFSETQ. CDR3 length: 19 residues. The V and J ends lost 0 bases and 1 base, in that order; junction bases with no gene match: 13. The CDR3 sequence is CASSLVSSGGTRGTDTQYF. CDR3 DNA sequence: TGCGCCAGCAGCTTGGTTTCCAGCGGGGGAACTCGGGGCACAGATACGCAGTATTTT.

The chain uses TRBV6-1 and TRBJ1-1, with D possibly TRBD1 on 6 matching bases. This CDR3 region has 15 residues. Per germline, CDR1 MNHNS and CDR2 SASEGT. Trimming took off 2 bases at V and 10 bases at J, with 20 bases between the two ends. In DNA form, the CDR3 reads TGTGCCAGCAGTGAATCTTGGGACACGAACTTGGGAGCTTTCTTT. This translates into CASSESWDTNLGAFF.

This clonotype was found many times. This rearrangement joins TRBV7-2 to TRBJ2-3, with 8 bases fitting TRBD2. The length of the CDR3 is 19 residues. Germline V CDR1 and CDR2: SGHTA, FQGNSA. V dropped 3 bases and J dropped 0; count of bases not matched to a gene: 14. The CDR3 sequence is CASSFPSGYETTSTDTQYF. The CDR3 nucleotides are TGTGCCAGCAGCTTTCCTAGCGGGTACGAGACTACTAGCACAGATACGCAGTATTTT.

The V call is TRBV5-1, the J call TRBJ1-1; tentatively, D is TRBD1 (5 bases). V was pared by 3 bases and J by 3 bases, with 21 bases between. The CDR3 covers 17 residues. The germline V gene encodes CDR1 SGHRS and CDR2 YFSETQ. The CDR3 here is CASSSLGGPLWDTEAFF. The CDR3 DNA reads as TGCGCCAGCAGCTCATTGGGGGGACCTTTGTGGGACACTGAAGCTTTCTTT.

The genes are TRBV6-2 or TRBV6-3 and TRBJ2-2; no clear D gene. Trimming pared 4 bases from V and 3 bases from J, leaving 21 bases between. Germline values: CDR1 MNHEY, CDR2 SVGEGT. This CDR3 has 18 residues. CDR3 protein: CASSSTKGPSSYTGELFF. The CDR3 coding sequence is TGTGCCAGCAGTTCTACTAAAGGGCCTTCCTCGTACACCGGGGAGCTGTTTTTT.

As for this clonotype: This may arise from a read error, as a much more abundant clone is one base away. The chain recombines TRBV6-5 with TRBJ1-1, with D hard to call. The V end lost 2 bases, the J end lost 1 base, and 5 bases lay between the germline ends. CDR3 length: 13 amino acids. Germline assignment: CDR1 MNHEY and CDR2 SVGAGI. The CDR3 here is CASSYTQNTEAFF. CDR3 sequence (DNA): TGTGCCAGCAGTTACACACAGAACACTGAAGCTTTCTTT.

A remark on this clonotype: With a much larger clone just one base away, this may be a read error. This chain connects TRBV20-1 to TRBJ2-7; 7 nucleotides line up with TRBD2. The CDR3 runs 17 residues. Germline V gene data show CDR1 as DFQATT and CDR2 as SNEGSKA (reference sequence). The CDR3 DNA reads as TGCTGTGCTACGGGGCCAAGTGGGAGGGTCGATTCCTACGAGCAGTACTTC. It translates to CCATGPSGRVDSYEQYF.

This clonotype was counted ten times or more. This sequence joins TRBV5-1 and TRBJ2-7, with D unclear. V was shortened by 2 bases and J by 5 bases, with 11 bases between the two germline ends. The CDR3 spans 13 residues. The germline V gene encodes CDR1 SGHRS and CDR2 YFSETQ. CDR3 region: CASSFGLFNEQYF. Here the CDR3 DNA reads TGCGCCAGCAGCTTCGGCCTATTTAACGAGCAGTACTTC.

This clonotype was seen a handful of times. The V and J genes are TRBV11-2 and TRBJ2-4; the match to TRBD1 covers 7 bases. This CDR3 region has 18 residues. The germline gives CDR1 SGHAT, CDR2 FQNNGV. V trimming: 5 bases; J trimming: 0 bases; junction bases outside the gene matches: 13. The CDR3 region has the DNA TGTGCCAGCAGCCTTACAGGGACAGCCCAGCTAGCCAAAAACATTCAGTACTTC. It yields the protein CASSLTGTAQLAKNIQYF.

This clonotype was observed a few times. The rearrangement links TRBV10-3 to TRBJ2-3; 7 nucleotides agree with TRBD2. This CDR3 contains 14 residues. In germline, CDR1 is ENHRY, CDR2 SYGVKD. J was trimmed by 2 bases and V by 10 bases; bases with no gene match: 9. CDR3 region: CATRISGTTDTQYF. CDR3 nucleotide sequence: TGTGCCACCCGAATAAGCGGGACCACAGATACGCAGTATTTT.

This clonotype was seen a few times. This rearrangement joins TRBV28 to TRBJ2-7; D might be TRBD1 or TRBD2, each matching 5 bases. This CDR3 spans 16 amino acids. Per the germline V gene, CDR1 is MDHEN and CDR2 is SYDVKM. The ends were cut back, 6 bases at V and 5 bases at J, with 23 bases in the middle. The CDR3 sequence is CASSVQGPGTLDEQYF. The CDR3 DNA is TGTGCCAGCAGCGTCCAAGGGCCGGGGACCCTAGACGAGCAGTACTTC.

This clonotype was observed many times. In DNA form, the CDR3 reads TGTGCCAGCAGCTTACCAACTAGCGGGAGTAGCTACGAGCAGTACTTC. Its protein product is CASSLPTSGSSYEQYF. The gene calls are TRBV7-9 and TRBJ2-7; 11 bases line up with TRBD2. This CDR3 has 16 amino acids. CDR1 SEHNR and CDR2 FQNEAQ come from the germline V gene (reference sequence). Trimming removed 2 bases from V and 3 bases from J; junction bases left unmatched: 6.

The gene calls are TRBV14 and TRBJ2-1, with 7 bases aligning to TRBD1. The CDR3 is 16 amino acids. Germline V gene lookup returns CDR1 SGHDN and CDR2 FVKESK. V lost 0 bases, J lost 2 bases, and 4 bases stayed unmatched. The CDR3 DNA sequence: TGTGCCAGCAGCCAAGACACCGGGACAGCCTACAATGAGCAGTTCTTC. It is translated as CASSQDTGTAYNEQFF.

This clonotype was seen more than once but under ten times. The chain combines TRBV20-1 with TRBJ2-7; 10 bases are a match to TRBD2. This CDR3 spans 15 amino acids. Germline-derived CDR1 and CDR2 are DFQATT and SNEGSKA (reference sequence). The J segment lost 0 bases and the V segment lost 2 bases, leaving 4 bases of the junction unmatched. CDR3 nucleotide sequence: TGCAGTGCTAGAACTACTAGCGGGACCTCCTACGAGCAGTACTTC. Protein: CSARTTSGTSYEQYF.

This clonotype was seen a single time. It may be a read error: a sequence one base away is much more abundant. The V call is TRBV20-1, the J call TRBJ1-2; D gene unclear. The V and J ends lost 0 bases and 5 bases respectively, with 16 bases between them. The CDR3 has 15 amino acids. In germline, CDR1 is DFQATT, CDR2 SNEGSKA (reference sequence). The chain's CDR3 is CSARDYTNVKYGYTF. For the CDR3, the DNA is TGCAGTGCTAGAGACTACACGAATGTCAAATATGGCTACACCTTC.

The gene calls are TRBV20-1 and TRBJ1-2; 8 bases align to TRBD1. The CDR3 has 13 amino acids. Trimming at V came to 6 bases and at J to 8 bases, leaving 11 bases not matched to a gene. Germline V gives CDR1 DFQATT, CDR2 SNEGSKA (reference sequence). Here the CDR3 reads CSAADRTGYGYTF. DNA for the CDR3: TGCAGTGCCGCCGATCGGACAGGGTACGGCTACACCTTC.

This clonotype has ten or more counts. This rearrangement joins TRBV27 to TRBJ2-6, with TRBD1 matching 7 bases. Germline trimming cut 5 bases from V and 3 bases from J; bases unmatched to any gene: 7. This CDR3 has 16 residues. Per the germline V gene, CDR1 is MNHEY and CDR2 is SMNVEV (reference sequence). CDR3 loop: CASSRQGISGANVLTF. The CDR3 coding sequence is TGTGCCAGCAGTCGACAGGGAATTAGTGGGGCCAACGTCCTGACTTTC. The variable domain in full, with the rest retrieved from reference TRBV27 and TRBJ2-6, is EAQVTQNPRYLITVTGKKLTVTCSQNMNHEYMSWYRQDPGLGLRQIYYSMNVEVTDKGDVPEGYKVSRKEKRNFPLILESPSPNQTSLYFCASSRQGISGANVLTFGAGSRLTVL.